The 8 T cell receptor beta chains below were found in one sample sequenced in a study of T cells after yellow fever vaccination. TCRdb recomputed calls from the 5' RACE reads with MiXCR, one row per CDR3 protein. This repertoire shows 300,000 or so distinct CDR3 sequences, around 7% found once; its top ten account for over 15%. The sample in question was PBMCs, obtained 35 to 50 days after the first yellow fever vaccination. The receptors derive from a man younger than 30 who received the YFV17D yellow fever vaccine.

This clonotype turned up a few times. The chain joins TRBV3-1 to TRBJ2-3; D is unclear. The germline V and J ends were trimmed by 2 bases and 5 bases, with 5 bases remaining between them. CDR1 and CDR2 from the germline V gene are LGHDT and YNNKEL (reference sequence). CDR3 length equals 12 residues. The CDR3: CASSQPGDTQYF. The DNA for the CDR3 is TGTGCCAGCAGCCAACCTGGAGATACGCAGTATTTT.

Only a few counts were recorded for this clonotype. The chain couples TRBV5-1 to TRBJ2-5; 11 nucleotides agree with TRBD1. Germline assignment: CDR1 SGHRS and CDR2 YFSETQ. The ends lost 1 base at V and 6 bases at J; junction bases unmatched: 5. CDR3 length: 15 residues. DNA for the CDR3: TGCGCCAGCAGCTTGAAGGACAGGGGGCGGCAGACCCAGTACTTC. This codes for CASSLKDRGRQTQYF.

This clonotype has more than one count but fewer than ten. The chain is built from TRBV4-3 and TRBJ2-4; 14 bases agree with TRBD2. This CDR3 is built from 16 residues. V shed 1 base and J 8 bases; nucleotides not matched to a gene: 4. CDR1 is LGHNA, CDR2 YSLEER, per germline. The CDR3 loop is CASSQGGLAGVDIQYF. Here the CDR3 DNA reads TGCGCCAGCAGCCAAGGGGGACTAGCGGGGGTCGACATTCAGTACTTC.

This clonotype was seen a handful of times. The chain couples TRBV7-8 to TRBJ2-1; 9 bases line up with TRBD1. The CDR3 sequence is 16 residues long. In germline, CDR1 is SGHVS, CDR2 FQNEAQ. V lost 5 bases, J lost 7 bases, and 12 bases stayed unmatched. The CDR3, as DNA: TGTGCCAGCAGCCCCTGGGACAGGGCCCAAGGGAATGAGCAGTTCTTC. This sequence encodes CASSPWDRAQGNEQFF.

This clonotype turned up a few times. This chain uses TRBV5-4 with TRBJ1-2; the D is unclear. Germline lookup yields CDR1 SGHNT and CDR2 YYREEE (reference sequence). V shed 0 bases and J shed 4 bases, with 4 bases lying between them. This CDR3 spans 12 amino acids. For the CDR3, the DNA is TGTGCCAGCAGCTTGGACGCCTATGGCTACACCTTC. This sequence encodes CASSLDAYGYTF.

This clonotype was detected a few times. The CDR3 region is CSARVLADTQYF. In nucleotides, the CDR3 is TGCAGTGCTAGAGTACTCGCTGATACGCAGTATTTT. The rearrangement links TRBV20-1 to TRBJ2-3, with D hard to call. CDR1 and CDR2 (germline): DFQATT, SNEGSKA (reference sequence). The V end lost 1 base, the J end lost 6 bases, and 8 bases lay between the germline ends. This CDR3 spans 12 amino acids.

The chain is built from TRBV20-1 and TRBJ2-5; 7 bases line up with TRBD2. CDR1 and CDR2 from the germline V gene are DFQATT and SNEGSKA (reference sequence). With 8 bases clipped from V and 0 bases from J, the junction kept 6 bases outside the gene matches. The CDR3 spans 13 residues. The CDR3 sequence: CSFSGSNQETQYF. CDR3 nucleotide sequence: TGCAGTTTTAGCGGGTCTAACCAAGAGACCCAGTACTTC.

This clonotype appeared many times. The chain joins TRBV4-1 to TRBJ2-5; no clear D. V lost 1 base and J lost 5, with 8 bases in between. This CDR3 is 13 amino acids long. Germline V CDR1 and CDR2: MGHRA, YSYEKL. CDR3 sequence (DNA): TGCGCCAGCAGCCAAGTGGTGGTGGAGACCCAGTACTTC. Translating gives CASSQVVVETQYF.